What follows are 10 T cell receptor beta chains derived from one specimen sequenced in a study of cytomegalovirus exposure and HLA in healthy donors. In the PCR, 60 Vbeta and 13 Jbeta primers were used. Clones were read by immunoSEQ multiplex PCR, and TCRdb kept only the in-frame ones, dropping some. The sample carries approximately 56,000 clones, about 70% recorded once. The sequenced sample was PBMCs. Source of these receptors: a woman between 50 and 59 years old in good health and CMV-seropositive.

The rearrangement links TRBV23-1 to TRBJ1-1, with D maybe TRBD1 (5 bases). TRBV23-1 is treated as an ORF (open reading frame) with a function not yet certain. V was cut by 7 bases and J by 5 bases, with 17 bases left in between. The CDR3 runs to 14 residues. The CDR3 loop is CASTPAGRGTEAFF. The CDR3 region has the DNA TGCGCCAGCACTCCCGCAGGGCGGGGAACTGAAGCTTTCTTT.

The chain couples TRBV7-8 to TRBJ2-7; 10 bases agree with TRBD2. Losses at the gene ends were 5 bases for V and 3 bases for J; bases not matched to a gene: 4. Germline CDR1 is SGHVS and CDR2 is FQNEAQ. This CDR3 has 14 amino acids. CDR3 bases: TGTGCCAGCAGCCGCGGACTAGCGGTCTACGAGCAGTACTTC. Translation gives CASSRGLAVYEQYF.

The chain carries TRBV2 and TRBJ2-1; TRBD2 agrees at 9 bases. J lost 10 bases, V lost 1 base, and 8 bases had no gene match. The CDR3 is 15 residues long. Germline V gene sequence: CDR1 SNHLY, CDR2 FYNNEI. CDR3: CASSEEAGGPREQFF. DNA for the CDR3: TGTGCCAGCAGTGAAGAAGCGGGGGGCCCCAGGGAGCAGTTCTTC.

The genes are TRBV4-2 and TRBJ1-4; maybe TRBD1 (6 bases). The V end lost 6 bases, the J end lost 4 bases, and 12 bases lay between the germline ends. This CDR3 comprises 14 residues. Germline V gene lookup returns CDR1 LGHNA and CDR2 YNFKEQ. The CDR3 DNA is TGTGCCAGCAGTCCGACAGGTCTTAATGAAAAACTGTTTTTT. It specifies CASSPTGLNEKLFF.

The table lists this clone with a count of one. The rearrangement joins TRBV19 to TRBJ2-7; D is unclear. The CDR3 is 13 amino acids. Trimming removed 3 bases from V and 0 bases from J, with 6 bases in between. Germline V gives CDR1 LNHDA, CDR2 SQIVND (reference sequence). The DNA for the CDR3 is TGTGCCAGTAGTATCCAGTCCTCCTACGAGCAGTACTTC. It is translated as CASSIQSSYEQYF.

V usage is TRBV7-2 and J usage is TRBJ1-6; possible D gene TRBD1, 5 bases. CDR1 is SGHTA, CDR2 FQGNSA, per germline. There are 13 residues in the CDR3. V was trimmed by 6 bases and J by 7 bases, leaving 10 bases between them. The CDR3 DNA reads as TGTGCCAGCAGGGGACTCTGGAATTCACCCCTCCACTTT. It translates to CASRGLWNSPLHF. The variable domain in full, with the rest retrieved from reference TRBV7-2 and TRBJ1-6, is GAGVSQSPSNKVTEKGKDVELRCDPISGHTALYWYRQSLGQGLEFLIYFQGNSAPDKSGLPSDRFSAERTGGSVSTLTIQRTQQEDSAVYLCASRGLWNSPLHFGNGTRLTVT.

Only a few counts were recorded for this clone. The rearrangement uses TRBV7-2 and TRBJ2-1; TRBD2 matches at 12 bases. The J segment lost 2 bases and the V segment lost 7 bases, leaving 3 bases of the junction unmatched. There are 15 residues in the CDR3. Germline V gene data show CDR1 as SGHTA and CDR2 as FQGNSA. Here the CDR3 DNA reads TGTGCCAGCACCCCTAGCGGGGGGGCCTACAATGAGCAGTTCTTC. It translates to CASTPSGGAYNEQFF.

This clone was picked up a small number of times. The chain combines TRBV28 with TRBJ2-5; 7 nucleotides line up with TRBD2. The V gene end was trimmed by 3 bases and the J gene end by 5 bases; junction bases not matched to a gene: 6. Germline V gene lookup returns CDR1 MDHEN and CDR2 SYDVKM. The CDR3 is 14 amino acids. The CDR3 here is CASSFGTNMETQYF. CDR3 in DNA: TGTGCCAGCAGTTTTGGGACTAACATGGAGACCCAGTACTTC.

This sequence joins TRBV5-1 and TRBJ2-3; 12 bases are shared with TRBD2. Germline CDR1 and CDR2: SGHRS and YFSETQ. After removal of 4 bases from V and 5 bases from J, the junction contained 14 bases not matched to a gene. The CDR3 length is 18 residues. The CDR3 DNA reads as TGCGCCAGCAGCCCTGGACTAGCGGGAATGCTGGGAGGAGATACGCAGTATTTT. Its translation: CASSPGLAGMLGGDTQYF.

As DNA, the CDR3 is TGTGCCATCAAATCTAGCGGTCCCAGCTCCTACGAGCAGTACTTC. Amino acid sequence: CAIKSSGPSSYEQYF. The chain joins TRBV10-3 to TRBJ2-7; 7 bases line up with TRBD2. V lost 7 bases to trimming and J lost 0 bases; unmatched junction nucleotides: 9. Germline V gives CDR1 ENHRY, CDR2 SYGVKD. This CDR3 contains 15 residues.